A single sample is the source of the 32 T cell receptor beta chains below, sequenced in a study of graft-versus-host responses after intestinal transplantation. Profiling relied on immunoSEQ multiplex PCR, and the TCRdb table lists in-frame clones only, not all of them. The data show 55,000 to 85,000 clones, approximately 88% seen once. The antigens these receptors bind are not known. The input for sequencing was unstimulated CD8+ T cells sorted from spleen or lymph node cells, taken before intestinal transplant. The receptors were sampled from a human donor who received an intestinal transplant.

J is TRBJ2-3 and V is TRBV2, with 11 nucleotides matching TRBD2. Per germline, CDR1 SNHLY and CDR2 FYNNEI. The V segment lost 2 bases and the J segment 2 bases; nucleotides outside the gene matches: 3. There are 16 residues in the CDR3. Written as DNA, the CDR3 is TGTGCCAGCAGTGAAACTAGCGGGGGATACACAGATACGCAGTATTTT. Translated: CASSETSGGYTDTQYF.

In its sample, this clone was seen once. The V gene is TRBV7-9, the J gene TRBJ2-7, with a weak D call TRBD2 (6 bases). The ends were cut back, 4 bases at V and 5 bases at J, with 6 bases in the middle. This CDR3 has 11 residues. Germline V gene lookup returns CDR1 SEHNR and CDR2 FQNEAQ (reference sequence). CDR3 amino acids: CASSWGDEQYF. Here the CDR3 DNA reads TGTGCCAGCAGCTGGGGGGACGAGCAGTACTTC.

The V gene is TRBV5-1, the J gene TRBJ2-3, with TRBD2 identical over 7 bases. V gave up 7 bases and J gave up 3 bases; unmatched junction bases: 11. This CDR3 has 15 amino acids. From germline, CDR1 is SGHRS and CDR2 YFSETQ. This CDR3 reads CASPGLVPWTDTQYF. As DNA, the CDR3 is TGCGCCAGCCCTGGACTAGTACCCTGGACAGATACGCAGTATTTT.

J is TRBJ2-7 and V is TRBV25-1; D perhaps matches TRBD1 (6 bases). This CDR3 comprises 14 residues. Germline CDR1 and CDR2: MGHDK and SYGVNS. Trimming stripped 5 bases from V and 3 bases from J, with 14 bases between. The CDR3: CASSNYRQDYEQYF. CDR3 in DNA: TGTGCCAGCAGTAACTACCGACAGGACTACGAGCAGTACTTC.

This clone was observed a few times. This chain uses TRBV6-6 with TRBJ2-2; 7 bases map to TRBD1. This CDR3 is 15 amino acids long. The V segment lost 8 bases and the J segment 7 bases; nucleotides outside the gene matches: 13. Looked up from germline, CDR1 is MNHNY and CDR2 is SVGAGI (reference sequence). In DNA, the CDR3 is TGTGCCAGCCGGTTAAATGACAGGGTTAGCGGGGAGCTGTTTTTT. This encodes CASRLNDRVSGELFF.

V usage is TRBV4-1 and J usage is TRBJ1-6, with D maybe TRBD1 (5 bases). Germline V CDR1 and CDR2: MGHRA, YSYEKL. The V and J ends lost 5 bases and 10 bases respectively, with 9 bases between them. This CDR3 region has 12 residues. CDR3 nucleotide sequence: TGCGCCAGCAGCGGGGCCGGGTCACCCCTCCACTTT. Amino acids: CASSGAGSPLHF.

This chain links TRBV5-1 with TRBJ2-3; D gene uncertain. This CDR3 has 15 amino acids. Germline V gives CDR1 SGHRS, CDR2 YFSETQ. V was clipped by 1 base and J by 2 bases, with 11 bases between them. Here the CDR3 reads CASSLFGQTTDTQYF. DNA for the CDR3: TGCGCCAGCAGCTTGTTTGGGCAGACCACAGATACGCAGTATTTT.

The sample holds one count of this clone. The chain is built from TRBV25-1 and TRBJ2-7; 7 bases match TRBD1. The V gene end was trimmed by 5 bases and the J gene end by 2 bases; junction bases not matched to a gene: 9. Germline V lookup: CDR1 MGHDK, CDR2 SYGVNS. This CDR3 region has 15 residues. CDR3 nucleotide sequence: TGTGCCAGCAGTTATAACAGGGGCCCCACCTACGAGCAGTACTTC. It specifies CASSYNRGPTYEQYF.

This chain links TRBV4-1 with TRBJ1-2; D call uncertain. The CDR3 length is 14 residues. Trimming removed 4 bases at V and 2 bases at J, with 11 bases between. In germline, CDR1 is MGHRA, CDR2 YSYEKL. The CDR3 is CASSPTTGNYGYTF. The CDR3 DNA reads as TGCGCCAGCAGCCCAACCACGGGGAACTATGGCTACACCTTC.

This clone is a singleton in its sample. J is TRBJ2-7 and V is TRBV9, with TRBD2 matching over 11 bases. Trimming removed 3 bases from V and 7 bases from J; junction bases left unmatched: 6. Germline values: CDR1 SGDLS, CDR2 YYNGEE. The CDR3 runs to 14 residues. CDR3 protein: CASSEGLAADEQYF. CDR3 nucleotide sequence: TGTGCCAGCAGCGAGGGACTAGCGGCGGATGAGCAGTACTTC.

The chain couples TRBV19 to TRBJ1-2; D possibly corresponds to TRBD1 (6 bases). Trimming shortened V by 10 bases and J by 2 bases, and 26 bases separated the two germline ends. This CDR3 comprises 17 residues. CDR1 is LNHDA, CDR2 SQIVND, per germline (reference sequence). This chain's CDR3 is CATTAEDSSSANYGYTF. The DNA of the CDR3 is TGTGCCACTACCGCCGAGGACAGCTCATCGGCAAACTATGGCTACACCTTC.

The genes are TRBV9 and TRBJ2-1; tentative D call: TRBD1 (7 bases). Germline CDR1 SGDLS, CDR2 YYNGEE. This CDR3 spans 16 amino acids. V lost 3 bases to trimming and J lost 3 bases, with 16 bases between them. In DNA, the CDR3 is TGTGCCAGCAGCGGAGGGGGCGGGACCAACTACAATGAGCAGTTCTTC. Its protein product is CASSGGGGTNYNEQFF.

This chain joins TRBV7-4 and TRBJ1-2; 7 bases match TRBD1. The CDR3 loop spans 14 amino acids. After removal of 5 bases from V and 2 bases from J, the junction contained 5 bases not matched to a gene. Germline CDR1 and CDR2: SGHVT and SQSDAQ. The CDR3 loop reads CASSDPQGNYGYTF. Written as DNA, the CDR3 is TGTGCCAGCAGCGACCCACAGGGGAACTATGGCTACACCTTC.

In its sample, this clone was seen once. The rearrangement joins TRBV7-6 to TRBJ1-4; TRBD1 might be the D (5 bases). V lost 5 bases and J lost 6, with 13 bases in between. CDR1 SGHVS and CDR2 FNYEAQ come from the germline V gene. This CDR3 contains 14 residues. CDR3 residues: CASSETDRDEKLFF. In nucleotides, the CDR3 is TGTGCCAGCAGCGAGACAGATAGAGATGAAAAACTGTTTTTT.

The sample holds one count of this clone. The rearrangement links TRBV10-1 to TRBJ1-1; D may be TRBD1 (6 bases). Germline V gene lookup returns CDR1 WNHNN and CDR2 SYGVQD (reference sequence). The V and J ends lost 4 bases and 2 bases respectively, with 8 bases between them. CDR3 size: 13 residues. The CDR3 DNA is TGCGCCAGCAGTGCAGGGGATAACACTGAAGCTTTCTTT. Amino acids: CASSAGDNTEAFF.

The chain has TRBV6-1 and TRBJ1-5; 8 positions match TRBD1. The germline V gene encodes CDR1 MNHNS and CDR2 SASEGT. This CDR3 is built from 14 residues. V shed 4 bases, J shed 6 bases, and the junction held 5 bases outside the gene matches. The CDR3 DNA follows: TGTGCCAGCAGTGGCGGGACAGGCACTCAGCCCCAGCATTTT. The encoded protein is CASSGGTGTQPQHF.

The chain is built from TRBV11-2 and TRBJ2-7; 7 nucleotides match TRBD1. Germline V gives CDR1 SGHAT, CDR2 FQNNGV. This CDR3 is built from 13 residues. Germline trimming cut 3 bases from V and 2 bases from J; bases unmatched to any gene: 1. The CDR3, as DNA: TGTGCCAGCAGCTTCGGGACAGCCTACGAGCAGTACTTC. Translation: CASSFGTAYEQYF. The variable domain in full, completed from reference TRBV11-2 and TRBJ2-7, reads EAGVAQSPRYKIIEKRQSVAFWCNPISGHATLYWYQQILGQGPKLLIQFQNNGVVDDSQLPKDRFSAERLKGVDSTLKIQPAKLEDSAVYLCASSFGTAYEQYFGPGTRLTVT.

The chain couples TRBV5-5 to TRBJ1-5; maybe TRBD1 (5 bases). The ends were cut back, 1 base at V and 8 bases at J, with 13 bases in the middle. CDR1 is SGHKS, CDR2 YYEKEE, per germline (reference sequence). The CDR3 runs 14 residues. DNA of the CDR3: TGTGCCAGCAGCTTGAGGGGTAGTCGGGAGCCCCAGCATTTT. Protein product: CASSLRGSREPQHF.

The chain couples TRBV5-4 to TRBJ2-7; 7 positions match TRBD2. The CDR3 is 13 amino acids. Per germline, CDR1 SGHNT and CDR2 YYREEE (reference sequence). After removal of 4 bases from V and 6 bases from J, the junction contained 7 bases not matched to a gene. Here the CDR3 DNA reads TGTGCCAGCAGCGGGGAGGGCGGGGTCGAGCAGTACTTC. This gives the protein CASSGEGGVEQYF.

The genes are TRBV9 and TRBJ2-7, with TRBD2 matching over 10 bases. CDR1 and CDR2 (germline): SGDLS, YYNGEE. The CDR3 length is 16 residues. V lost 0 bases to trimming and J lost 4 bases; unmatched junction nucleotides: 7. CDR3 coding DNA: TGTGCCAGCAGCGTAGGGAGCGGGGGGGCTGTGTACGAGCAGTACTTC. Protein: CASSVGSGGAVYEQYF.

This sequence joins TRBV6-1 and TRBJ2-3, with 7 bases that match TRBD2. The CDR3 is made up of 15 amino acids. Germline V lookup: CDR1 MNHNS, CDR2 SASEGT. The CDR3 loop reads CASGGRTAWADTQYF. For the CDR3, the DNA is TGTGCTTCGGGGGGTAGAACAGCGTGGGCAGATACGCAGTATTTT.

CDR3 bases: TGTGCCAGCAGTCAGCCCGGGACTCACCCTACCTACGAGCAGTACTTC. Translation: CASSQPGTHPTYEQYF. The chain is built from TRBV6-6 and TRBJ2-7, with D possibly TRBD2 on 6 matching bases. This CDR3 has 16 residues. The V and J ends lost 5 bases and 2 bases respectively, with 19 bases between them. Germline V gene lookup returns CDR1 MNHNY and CDR2 SVGAGI (reference sequence).

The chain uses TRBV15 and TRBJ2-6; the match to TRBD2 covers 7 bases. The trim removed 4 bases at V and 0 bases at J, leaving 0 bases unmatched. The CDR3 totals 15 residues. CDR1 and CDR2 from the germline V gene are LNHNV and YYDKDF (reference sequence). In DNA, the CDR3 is TGTGCCACCAGCACTAGCGGCTCTGGGGCCAACGTCCTGACTTTC. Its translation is CATSTSGSGANVLTF.

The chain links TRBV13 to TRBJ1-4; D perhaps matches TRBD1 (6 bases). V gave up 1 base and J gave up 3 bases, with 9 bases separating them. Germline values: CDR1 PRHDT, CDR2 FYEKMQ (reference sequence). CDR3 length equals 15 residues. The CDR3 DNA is TGTGCCAGCAGCTTAGCCAGGGGCGCTAATGAAAAACTGTTTTTT. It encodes CASSLARGANEKLFF.

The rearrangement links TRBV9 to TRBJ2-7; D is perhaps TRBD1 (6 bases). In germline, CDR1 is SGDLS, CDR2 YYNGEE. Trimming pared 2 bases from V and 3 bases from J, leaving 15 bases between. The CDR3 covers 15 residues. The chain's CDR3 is CASSVASGQSYEQYF. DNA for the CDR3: TGTGCCAGCAGCGTCGCTTCCGGACAGAGCTACGAGCAGTACTTC.

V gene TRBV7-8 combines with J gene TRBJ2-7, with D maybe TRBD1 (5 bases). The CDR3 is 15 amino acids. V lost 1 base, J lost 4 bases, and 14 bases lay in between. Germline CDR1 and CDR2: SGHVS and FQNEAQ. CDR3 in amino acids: CASSLVDTALYEQYF. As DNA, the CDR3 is TGTGCCAGCAGCTTAGTGGACACGGCTTTATACGAGCAGTACTTC.

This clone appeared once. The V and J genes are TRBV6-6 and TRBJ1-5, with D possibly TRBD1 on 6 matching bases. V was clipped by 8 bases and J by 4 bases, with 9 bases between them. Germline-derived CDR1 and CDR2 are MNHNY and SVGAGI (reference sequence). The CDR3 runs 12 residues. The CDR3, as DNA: TGTGCCAGCTGGGGGCCAAATCAGCCCCAGCATTTT. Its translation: CASWGPNQPQHF.

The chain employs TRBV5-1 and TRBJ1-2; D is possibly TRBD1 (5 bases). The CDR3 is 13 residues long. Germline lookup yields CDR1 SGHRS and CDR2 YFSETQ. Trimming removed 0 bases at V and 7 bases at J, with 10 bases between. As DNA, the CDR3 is TGCGCCAGCAGCTTGGAGGGGTCTATTGGCTACACCTTC. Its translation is CASSLEGSIGYTF.

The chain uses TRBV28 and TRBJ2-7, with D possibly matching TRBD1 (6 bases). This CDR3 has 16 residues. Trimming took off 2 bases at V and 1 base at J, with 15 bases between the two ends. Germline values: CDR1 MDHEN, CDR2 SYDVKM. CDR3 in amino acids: CASSLQTGWTSYEQYF. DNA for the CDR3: TGTGCCAGCAGTTTACAGACAGGCTGGACTTCCTACGAGCAGTACTTC.

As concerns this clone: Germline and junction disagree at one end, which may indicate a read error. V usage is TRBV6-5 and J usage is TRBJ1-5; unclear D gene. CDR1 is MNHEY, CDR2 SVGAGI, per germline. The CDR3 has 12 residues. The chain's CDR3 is CAGSYPYQPQHF. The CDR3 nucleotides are TGTGCCGGCAGTTATCCTTATCAGCCCCAGCATTTT.

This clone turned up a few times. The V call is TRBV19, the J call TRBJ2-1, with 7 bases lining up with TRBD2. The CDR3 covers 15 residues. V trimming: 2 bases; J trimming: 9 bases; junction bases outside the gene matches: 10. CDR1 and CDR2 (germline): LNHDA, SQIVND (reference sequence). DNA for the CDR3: TGTGCCAGTAGTATATCGGGGGGAGAAGGCGGTGAGCAGTTCTTC. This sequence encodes CASSISGGEGGEQFF.

CDR3 nucleotide sequence: TGTGCCAGCAGCTTAGAGGACACTTCTGAAGCTTTCTTT. As protein: CASSLEDTSEAFF. The V and J genes are TRBV7-9 and TRBJ1-1; possible D gene TRBD1, 5 bases. With 1 base removed from V and 6 bases from J, the gap between germline ends came to 9 bases. This CDR3 comprises 13 residues. Per the germline V gene, CDR1 is SEHNR and CDR2 is FQNEAQ (reference sequence).